This TCR beta chain was retrieved from a study of blood T cell repertoires in COVID-19. In the study overall: Some COVID-19 samples were acute and others convalescent; all came from the United States, Italy and Spain. T cells, B-cell-depleted T cells, or PBMCs supplied cDNA or gDNA.

Looked up from germline, CDR1 is SGHRS and CDR2 is YFSETQ. The V gene lost 1 base and the J gene lost 3 bases, with 11 bases spanning the gap. This CDR3 spans 15 amino acids. Study processing details: Estimation of nucleated cell counts relied on the amplification of reference gene primers. TCRdb keeps only in-frame clones here, not all; method: immunoSEQ multiplex PCR. V and J calls and clone size are those listed in that table; D and trimming were worked out from the DNA. The table records 88,000 or so clones, 85% of them present only once. This receptor was obtained from a man aged 55 to 70 with acute or convalescent COVID-19. Sequenced: peripheral blood. The gene calls are TRBV5-1 and TRBJ2-1; D is ambiguous. The CDR3 protein is CASSLRQVDYNEQFF. The CDR3 DNA reads as TGCGCCAGCAGCTTGAGGCAGGTAGACTACAATGAGCAGTTCTTC.